The clone carrying this TCR beta chain has only one observation. A NOSPECS grade of at least 4, a Clinical Activity Score of at least 3 and duration under 3 months were recorded in ophthalmopathy patients. The CDR3 regions of TCR beta were amplified from RNA transcripts. The TCR CDR3 was amplified in a first-round RT-PCR using the HTBI primer set. In TCRdb, the multiplex PCR reads were re-called with MiXCR into one record per CDR3 protein. The sample holds roughly 640,000 distinct CDR3 sequences, around 15% seen once. The data derive from a study of T cells in Graves' hyperthyroidism and ophthalmopathy. Between the trimmed V and J ends, which lost 3 bases and 10 bases, there was a span of 25 bases. Looked up from germline, CDR1 is LNHDA and CDR2 is SQIVND (reference sequence). The CDR3 totals 17 residues.

Sequenced sample: blood. The sequence derives from a woman aged 40 to 50 with Graves' ophthalmopathy. The chain recombines TRBV19 with TRBJ2-1, with D possibly matching TRBD2 (6 bases). The CDR3 protein is CASSIRSLSGFGEEQFF. The CDR3 bases are TGTGCCAGTAGTATCCGTAGTTTGAGCGGGTTTGGGGAGGAGCAGTTCTTC.